This T cell receptor beta chain is drawn from a study of blood T cell repertoires in COVID-19. Study at large: The United States, Italy and Spain supplied acute and convalescent COVID-19 samples. T cells, B-cell-depleted T cells, or PBMCs supplied cDNA or gDNA.

Original handling: Nucleated cell counts were estimated from reference gene primer amplification. Sequenced by immunoSEQ multiplex PCR; TCRdb stores in-frame clones only, minus some. V, J and clone size reflect that table, while D and trimming were determined from the DNA. This table holds about 98,000 clones, more than 85% found once. Input material: peripheral blood. This sequence originates from a man between 50 and 59 years old with active or convalescent COVID-19.

The CDR3 region is CASSRRGLRNTEAFF. CDR3 nucleotides: TGTGCCAGTAGTCGTCGGGGTCTGCGGAACACTGAAGCTTTCTTT. The chain uses TRBV19 and TRBJ1-1; D remains ambiguous. The CDR3 length is 15 residues. V was trimmed by 5 bases and J by 1 base, leaving 14 bases between them. Per germline, CDR1 LNHDA and CDR2 SQIVND (reference sequence).